Reported below is one T cell receptor (beta chain). The specificity of this receptor is unknown. Per-base qualities were not stored, and no clone one base away is much larger. This sample is drawn from a study of shared clonotypes between healthy human individuals (dated by TCRdb to the early 2020s). As for the study more broadly: A couple of women and a few men aged 18 to 49 years were included in the cohort. Blood TCR repertoires of about 5 healthy adults were deeply sequenced to estimate repertoire size and the extent of clonotype sharing between individuals. To increase sequencing depth and limit assay-specific biases, different laboratories used diverse techniques to prepare libraries and sequence TCR repertoires. Each donor's leukapheresis produced roughly between about 0.9 and 9.5 billion PBMCs. Per donor, three plates each were used for CD4 naive and CD4 memory, two for CD8 naive, and one for CD8 memory.

Germline trimming amounts to 0 bases on V and 2 bases on J, with 9 as the count of junction bases outside the gene matches. The CDR3 sequence holds 17 residues, the cysteine and phenylalanine included. The DNA shown is the 51-base CDR3, in frame from base 1. CDR1 SGDLS and CDR2 YYNGEE were looked up in the germline V gene. Using the deep immunoSEQ assay, TCR CDR3 regions were amplified from genomic DNA by multiplex PCR. Genomic DNA extracted from each cell subset was distributed evenly over all wells of several immunoSEQ 96-well plates, and each plate served as one replicate. For sorted subsets, around 0.2 ug of genomic DNA, equivalent to some 30,000 T cell genomes, went into each replicate PCR. Purified libraries were quantified with a Qubit 3.0 fluorometer, sized on a Bioanalyzer 2100, and re-quantified with the KAPA Library Quantification kit. Every immunoSEQ 96-well plate was sequenced on a separate single-read 150-cycle Illumina NextSeq 550 flow cell. Regarding the original processing steps: The immunoSEQ output contained only junctional sequences without quality scores, so filtering could not match that applied to full-length reads. Sequences were annotated with PyIR, a Python wrapper for IgBLAST v1.9, using IMGT germline references to assign V/J genes and CDR3. Reads with weak V/J assignments (E-value above 1e-6), missing CDR3, stop codons, out-of-frame junctions, or ambiguous translated residues were removed. A V3J clonotype was defined by an identical inferred V gene, J gene, and CDR3 amino acid sequence. To compute the percentage overlap between repertoires, the number of shared unique clonotypes was divided by the size of the smaller repertoire. Three approaches were used to assess repertoire richness: RTK rarefaction, the Chao1 estimator, and Recon v2.1 estimates of unobserved clonotypes. For all TCRbeta clonotypes obtained by the gDNA method from a few donors, generation probabilities were computed with OLGA. As stored in TCRdb, this immuneACCESS dataset retains in-frame rearrangements with V and J assigned. A fraction of the clones does not appear; measured against another copy, unresolved V genes explain less than half of the discrepancy, and the remainder lacks a known reason. V, J and clone size derive from that table, while D and trimming were established from the DNA sequence. Present in this sample are over 2 million clones, roughly 94% of which were seen just once. Of the sample, around 0.13% falls within the top ten clones.

The donors were healthy, HIV-negative adults with no recently reported acute infections or vaccinations. Only Caucasian adults living in Nashville, Tennessee, USA were represented among the donors. CD4+ T cells were enriched through magnetic negative selection, after which naive cells were positively selected on CD45RA and the remaining negative fraction served as the memory subset. Blood was collected by leukapheresis, and PBMCs were isolated by Ficoll-Histopaque density gradient centrifugation and then cryopreserved in liquid nitrogen vapor phase. Analytical flow cytometry was used to check the purity and quantity of each magnetically sorted T cell population. Genomic DNA was isolated from every sorted fraction and measured by UV absorbance on a Nanodrop 2000c. Here is what the overall study found, with its caveats: Pairwise subsampling indicated that sequencing depth was expected to affect the degree of clonotype sharing among donors. Sampling was limited to blood, and TCR repertoires in tissue likely differ from TCR repertoires in blood. Naive subsets generally had larger estimated clonotype richness than memory subsets. Sharing across several donors was observed for approximately 4.6% of naive CD4, 3% to 3.5% of naive CD8, over 2% of memory CD4, and roughly 0.4% of memory CD8 clonotypes. Clonotypes shared by all four sorted-subset donors showed higher generation probabilities than non-shared clonotypes. Rarefaction of sorted-subset datasets indicated incomplete sequencing despite the large sequencing depth. The genetic and exposure-history diversity represented was limited by the small number of donors.

Sequenced input: naive CD4+ T cells sorted from blood. The sample's cell subset or site label, decoded: CD45RA+ positively selected. This receptor was identified in a young man in good health. This chain joins TRBV9 to TRBJ1-2; the junction holds 8 bases that match TRBD1. The DNA is as follows: TGTGCCAGCAGCGTAGCTGGACAGGGAGCCTTCAACTATGGCTACACCTTC. Its coded protein is CASSVAGQGAFNYGYTF.